One sample yielded the 2 T cell receptor beta chains listed below, sequenced in a study of cytomegalovirus exposure and HLA in healthy donors. The PCR made use of 60 Vbeta and 13 Jbeta primers. The repertoire was sequenced with immunoSEQ multiplex PCR; TCRdb's copy has only in-frame clones and lacks some. The sample yields 70,000 or so clones, about four fifths seen once. The sample consisted of PBMCs. The receptors were sampled from a man between 18 and 35 years old in good health and CMV-seronegative.

This clone was detected only a few times. This chain links TRBV7-2 with TRBJ1-5, with a tentative D call TRBD1 (6 bases). With 4 bases removed from V and 2 bases from J, the gap between germline ends came to 9 bases. The CDR3 runs to 14 residues. Germline V gene sequence: CDR1 SGHTA, CDR2 FQGNSA. CDR3 in amino acids: CASSSRGGNQPQHF. The CDR3 coding sequence is TGTGCCAGCAGCTCCAGGGGTGGCAATCAGCCCCAGCATTTT.

This chain connects TRBV28 to TRBJ2-5; 7 bases line up with TRBD1. CDR3 size: 17 residues. V was pared by 3 bases and J by 5 bases, with 15 bases of the junction left unmatched. Germline V lookup: CDR1 MDHEN, CDR2 SYDVKM. CDR3 in amino acids: CASSFLLLRTGGETQYF. The CDR3 DNA reads TGTGCCAGCAGTTTTCTATTACTACGGACAGGCGGCGAGACCCAGTACTTC.